The clone carrying this T cell receptor (beta chain) was counted between two and nine times. Its antigen is unknown. The sample comes from a study of naive and memory T cell subsets. Germline-derived CDR1 and CDR2 are DFQATT and SNEGSKA (reference sequence). V trimming: 0 bases; J trimming: 4 bases; junction bases outside the gene matches: 20. The CDR3 sequence is 21 residues long. Study outcomes and limitations: Over 95% of naive TCR sequences appeared only once after error correction, unlike memory subsets. Especially in CD8 cells, naive repertoires contained a few larger clonotypes, possibly CD45RA-re-expressing memory cells.

An equimolar mix of two oligonucleotides served as the beta constant-region primer for TRBC1 and TRBC2. TCRdb reprocessed the UMI-ligation and nested PCR reads with MiXCR, giving one entry per CDR3 protein. The sample holds roughly 140,000 distinct CDR3 sequences; 15% to 20% are singletons and the top ten take roughly 0.13%. This clonotype was obtained from a human donor in good health. The chain is built from TRBV20-1 and TRBJ2-1, with 11 bases fitting TRBD1. The specimen sequenced was naive CD4+ T cells from blood. Here the CDR3 reads CSARDSGLRWGGTGGYNEQFF. The CDR3 DNA is TGCAGTGCTAGAGATAGTGGGCTTAGGTGGGGCGGGACAGGGGGTTACAATGAGCAGTTCTTC.